A single sample is the source of the 23 T cell receptor beta chains below, sequenced in a study of early T cells in non-severe SARS-CoV-2 infection. MiXCR was run by TCRdb on the 5' RACE reads, yielding one entry per CDR3 protein. Of some 77,000 distinct CDR3 sequences listed, over 8.5% were seen once; the top ten hold roughly 4.8%. Sequenced: whole blood. The receptor source for this set is an adult who was a healthcare worker with PCR-confirmed SARS-CoV-2 infection or an uninfected control (not recorded which).

This clonotype was found many times. The chain couples TRBV3-1 to TRBJ2-7; possibly TRBD2 for D (6 bases). The V and J ends lost 1 base and 0 bases respectively, with 7 bases between them. This CDR3 comprises 14 residues. Germline loops: CDR1 LGHDT, CDR2 YNNKEL (reference sequence). CDR3 sequence: CASSQGGNSYEQYF. CDR3 DNA: TGTGCCAGCAGCCAAGGCGGGAACTCCTACGAGCAGTACTTC.

This clonotype was counted many times. This chain uses TRBV7-6 with TRBJ1-1, with TRBD1 as a possible D gene (6 bases). From germline, CDR1 is SGHVS and CDR2 FNYEAQ. The CDR3 is made up of 12 amino acids. V shed 5 bases and J shed 10 bases, with 14 bases lying between them. DNA for the CDR3: TGTGCCAGCAGCCTGCAACAGGGAGCAGCTTTCTTT. Translating gives CASSLQQGAAFF.

This clonotype was seen at least ten times. The chain recombines TRBV5-1 with TRBJ2-3; 7 bases fit TRBD1. From germline, CDR1 is SGHRS and CDR2 YFSETQ. Germline trimming cut 1 base from V and 3 bases from J; bases unmatched to any gene: 5. The CDR3 covers 15 residues. The CDR3 is CASSLSGQVTDTQYF. In DNA form, the CDR3 reads TGCGCCAGCAGCTTGTCCGGACAGGTTACAGATACGCAGTATTTT.

This clonotype was recorded at least ten times. The V and J genes are TRBV27 and TRBJ2-3; 7 bases map to TRBD1. The J segment lost 0 bases and the V segment lost 5 bases, leaving 5 bases of the junction unmatched. The CDR3 totals 15 residues. From germline, CDR1 is MNHEY and CDR2 SMNVEV (reference sequence). This chain's CDR3 is CASSITTGSTDTQYF. DNA of the CDR3: TGTGCCAGCAGTATAACGACAGGGAGCACAGATACGCAGTATTTT.

The chain employs TRBV2 and TRBJ2-7, with TRBD2 as a possible D gene (6 bases). V dropped 6 bases and J dropped 4 bases, with 10 bases sitting between them. The CDR3 spans 12 residues. Germline V gene lookup returns CDR1 SNHLY and CDR2 FYNNEI. The CDR3 DNA reads as TGTGCCAGCAGGGGCGGGATTTACGAGCAGTACTTC. It codes for CASRGGIYEQYF.

This clonotype was seen repeatedly, ten times or more. The chain recombines TRBV28 with TRBJ2-2; D is uncertain. The germline CDR1 and CDR2 sequences are MDHEN and SYDVKM. The CDR3 has 15 amino acids. Trimming removed 5 bases at V and 0 bases at J, with 10 bases between. The CDR3 DNA is TGTGCCAGCAGTATATACGGTACGAACACCGGGGAGCTGTTTTTT. The encoded protein is CASSIYGTNTGELFF.

The V and J genes are TRBV20-1 and TRBJ1-6, with 7 bases lining up with TRBD1. This CDR3 has 14 residues. Unmatched junction bases numbered 11, after V lost 8 bases and J lost 7 bases. Germline V gene data show CDR1 as DFQATT and CDR2 as SNEGSKA (reference sequence). CDR3 residues: CSTGRTGVNSPLHF. Written as DNA, the CDR3 is TGCAGTACCGGCCGGACAGGCGTAAATTCACCCCTCCACTTT.

In nucleotides, the CDR3 is TGCGCCAGCAGCTTGGAAAGAGGACTAGCGGGACCAACAGATACGCAGTATTTT. Amino acid sequence: CASSLERGLAGPTDTQYF. The rearrangement links TRBV5-1 to TRBJ2-3, with 12 bases matching TRBD2. Germline CDR1 and CDR2: SGHRS and YFSETQ. Unmatched junction bases numbered 8, after V lost 0 bases and J lost 3 bases. CDR3 length: 18 residues.

The rearrangement links TRBV6-4 to TRBJ2-3; 13 positions agree with TRBD2. CDR1 and CDR2 (germline): MRHNA, SNTAGT. The CDR3 sequence is 16 residues long. After removal of 4 bases from V and 1 base from J, the junction contained 2 bases not matched to a gene. The chain's CDR3 is CASSAGLAGGTDTQYF. The CDR3 DNA sequence: TGTGCCAGCAGTGCCGGACTAGCGGGGGGCACAGATACGCAGTATTTT.

This clonotype has a count of ten or more. The V and J genes are TRBV20-1 and TRBJ1-1; D might be TRBD1 (5 bases). The germline CDR1 and CDR2 sequences are DFQATT and SNEGSKA (reference sequence). The V and J ends lost 0 bases and 1 base respectively, with 9 bases between them. This CDR3 has 14 amino acids. The CDR3 DNA reads TGCAGTGCTAGAGATGGGGGGGAGAACACTGAAGCTTTCTTT. It yields the protein CSARDGGENTEAFF.

This clonotype has at least ten counts. The chain recombines TRBV14 with TRBJ2-1; TRBD1 matches at 7 bases. J lost 0 bases, V lost 5 bases, and 4 bases had no gene match. Looked up from germline, CDR1 is SGHDN and CDR2 is FVKESK. There are 15 residues in the CDR3. CDR3 sequence: CASSKGGFSYNEQFF. The CDR3 nucleotides read TGTGCCAGCAGCAAAGGGGGCTTCTCCTACAATGAGCAGTTCTTC.

On this clonotype: This sequence may be a read error, since a much larger clone differs from it by one base. This chain joins TRBV5-5 and TRBJ1-6; unclear D gene. The germline V gene encodes CDR1 SGHKS and CDR2 YYEKEE (reference sequence). CDR3 length equals 13 residues. Trimming took 3 bases from V and 8 from J, leaving 9 bases between them. CDR3 loop: CASSSNGDSPLHF. CDR3 sequence (DNA): TGTGCCAGCAGCTCCAACGGAGATTCACCCCTCCACTTT.

V gene TRBV5-4 combines with J gene TRBJ2-5, with 7 bases that match TRBD2. Germline assignment: CDR1 SGHNT and CDR2 YYREEE (reference sequence). The CDR3 totals 13 residues. V shed 4 bases and J 4 bases; nucleotides not matched to a gene: 4. This CDR3 reads CASSPERGETQYF. The CDR3 region has the DNA TGTGCCAGCAGCCCTGAGCGGGGAGAGACCCAGTACTTC.

This clonotype was seen repeatedly, ten times or more. The V and J genes are TRBV27 and TRBJ2-7; no reliable D call. The CDR3 contains 13 residues. Germline CDR1 and CDR2: MNHEY and SMNVEV (reference sequence). Trimming stripped 4 bases from V and 6 bases from J, with 13 bases between. This CDR3 reads CASSSSLGSEQYF. In nucleotides, the CDR3 is TGTGCCAGCAGTTCCAGTCTAGGTAGCGAGCAGTACTTC.

This clonotype was recorded a few times. The chain combines TRBV11-2 with TRBJ1-1; D remains unclear. The germline V and J ends were trimmed by 1 base and 1 base, with 10 bases remaining between them. The CDR3 contains 15 residues. Germline CDR1 and CDR2: SGHAT and FQNNGV. CDR3 residues: CASSLGRAGNTEAFF. CDR3 DNA sequence: TGTGCCAGCAGCTTAGGCCGGGCGGGGAACACTGAAGCTTTCTTT.

There are many counts of this clonotype. This chain joins TRBV27 and TRBJ2-3; D unclear. CDR1 and CDR2 (germline): MNHEY, SMNVEV (reference sequence). V was trimmed by 7 bases and J by 1 base, leaving 21 bases between them. This CDR3 has 17 amino acids. The CDR3 DNA is TGTGCCAGCACACCGTTCTCCCCCGGCCATCGCACAGATACGCAGTATTTT. Translating gives CASTPFSPGHRTDTQYF.

This chain uses TRBV5-1 with TRBJ1-3; no clear D gene. Germline lookup yields CDR1 SGHRS and CDR2 YFSETQ. The CDR3 runs 15 residues. Trimming left V 0 bases short and J 2 bases short, with 9 bases between. CDR3 in DNA: TGCGCCAGCAGCTTGGGAGGCCAGCCTGGAAACACCATATATTTT. Translating gives CASSLGGQPGNTIYF.

Ten or more counts support this clonotype. The chain links TRBV5-6 to TRBJ1-1; D unresolved. V was trimmed by 2 bases and J by 1 base, leaving 6 bases between them. The CDR3 spans 13 residues. Germline CDR1 is SGHDT and CDR2 is YYEEEE. The CDR3 region is CASSFVTNTEAFF. The CDR3 region has the DNA TGTGCCAGCAGCTTCGTTACGAACACTGAAGCTTTCTTT.

This clonotype appeared a few times. This chain joins TRBV15 and TRBJ2-5, with 9 bases fitting TRBD1. The ends lost 0 bases at V and 6 bases at J; junction bases unmatched: 14. Germline CDR1 and CDR2: LNHNV and YYDKDF (reference sequence). The CDR3 contains 18 residues. CDR3 sequence reads: CATSRDTPGQGISKTQYF. In DNA, the CDR3 is TGTGCCACCAGCAGAGATACCCCTGGACAGGGGATCTCGAAGACCCAGTACTTC.

The chain has TRBV20-1 and TRBJ2-3; 8 bases map to TRBD2. This CDR3 comprises 14 residues. Germline CDR1 DFQATT, CDR2 SNEGSKA (reference sequence). V shed 6 bases, J shed 7 bases, and the junction held 12 bases outside the gene matches. The CDR3 DNA reads as TGCAGTGCAATACCCCCGGGAGGGTCCTATACGCAGTATTTT. Translating it yields CSAIPPGGSYTQYF.

The rearrangement uses TRBV24-1 and TRBJ2-1; D is uncertain. Trimming pared 7 bases from V and 0 bases from J, leaving 6 bases between. The CDR3 extends over 13 amino acids. Germline CDR1 and CDR2: KGHDR and SFDVKD. In DNA form, the CDR3 reads TGTGCCACCAGGGCTCGCTCCTACAATGAGCAGTTCTTC. It is translated as CATRARSYNEQFF.

This clonotype was observed many times. V and J are TRBV20-1 and TRBJ2-7, with 7 bases that match TRBD1. Germline lookup yields CDR1 DFQATT and CDR2 SNEGSKA (reference sequence). CDR3 length equals 14 residues. J lost 3 bases, V lost 5 bases, and 10 bases had no gene match. CDR3 region: CSAEPIGQVYEQYF. In DNA form, the CDR3 reads TGCAGTGCTGAACCTATCGGACAGGTCTACGAGCAGTACTTC.

CDR3 region: CASSRRPELEAFF. The DNA of the CDR3 is TGTGCCAGCTCACGCCGACCCGAACTGGAAGCTTTCTTT. This chain connects TRBV18 to TRBJ1-1; unclear D gene. Trimming pared 4 bases from V and 8 bases from J, leaving 14 bases between. The CDR3 consists of 13 residues. Germline lookup yields CDR1 KGHSH and CDR2 LQKENI.